These T cell receptor beta chains were read from a single sample in a study of cytomegalovirus exposure and HLA in healthy donors. Here immunoSEQ multiplex PCR was the method, and the copy in TCRdb shows in-frame clones only, minus some. The table includes about 220,000 clones, more than 60% detected once. Sequencing was carried out using PBMCs. These receptors originate from a woman in her 30s in good health and CMV-seronegative. CDR3s include the opening cysteine and the closing phenylalanine or tryptophan. Fields, in order: V gene, J gene, D gene, clone size, CDR3 DNA, CDR3 protein. D genes are given only for firm matches. Clone sizes are given selectively: once, few, many, or a class where the clone is expanded.

V: TRBV5-1; J: TRBJ1-1; D: .; size: .; DNA: TGCGCCAGCAGCCCACCTCGGGGGGGAGGGAACACTGAAGCTTTCTTT; CDR3: CASSPPRGGGNTEAFF
V: TRBV2; J: TRBJ1-6; D: .; size: .; DNA: TGTGCCAGCAGTACCGGACAGTATAATTCACCCCTCCACTTT; CDR3: CASSTGQYNSPLHF
V: TRBV30; J: TRBJ2-3; D: TRBD2; size: .; DNA: TGTGCCTGGGGACTAGCGGGATTCGCAGATACGCAGTATTTT; CDR3: CAWGLAGFADTQYF
V: TRBV7-9; J: TRBJ2-2; D: TRBD2; size: .; DNA: TGTTCCAGCAGCTTAGGACTAGCCGGGGAGCTGTTTTTT; CDR3: CSSSLGLAGELFF
V: TRBV15; J: TRBJ2-2; D: TRBD2; size: .; DNA: TGTGCCACCAGCAGAGATCCAGAATGGGGAGGGGCGAACACCGGGGAGCTGTTTTTT; CDR3: CATSRDPEWGGANTGELFF
V: TRBV10-3; J: TRBJ2-7; D: TRBD1; size: few; DNA: TGTGCCATCAGGGGACAGAACGAGCAGTACTTC; CDR3: CAIRGQNEQYF
V: TRBV11-2; J: TRBJ2-3; D: TRBD2; size: .; DNA: TGTGCCAGCAGCTTAGATCTTGCGGGGGGGTTAGATACGCAGTATTTT; CDR3: CASSLDLAGGLDTQYF
V: TRBV30; J: TRBJ1-1; D: .; size: once; DNA: TGTGCCTGGAGTCCCCCAGACAGGCGGAACACTGAAGCTTTCTTT; CDR3: CAWSPPDRRNTEAFF
V: TRBV19; J: TRBJ2-1; D: TRBD2; size: few; DNA: TGTGCCAGTAGTATATCCAGCGGGGGGGGTTACAATGAGCAGTTCTTC; CDR3: CASSISSGGGYNEQFF
V: TRBV6-5; J: TRBJ2-3; D: TRBD2; size: .; DNA: TGTGCCAGCACCCATCTAGCGGAACCAGATACGCAGTATTTT; CDR3: CASTHLAEPDTQYF
V: TRBV5-5; J: TRBJ1-1; D: .; size: .; DNA: TGTGCCAGCAGCCCCGGACAGAACACTGAAGCTTTCTTT; CDR3: CASSPGQNTEAFF
V: TRBV15; J: TRBJ1-2; D: TRBD1; size: .; DNA: TGTGCCACCAGCAGAGATTGGGGGACAGGGTCTGGCTATGGCTACACCTTC; CDR3: CATSRDWGTGSGYGYTF
V: TRBV7-7; J: TRBJ2-3; D: TRBD2; size: once; DNA: TGTGCTAGCAGCCTTGGACTAGCGGGATCGACAGATACGCAGTATTTT; CDR3: CASSLGLAGSTDTQYF
V: TRBV30; J: TRBJ2-7; D: .; size: .; DNA: TGTGCCTGGTGCTCCTATGCCTCCTACGGGCAGTACTTC; CDR3: CAWCSYASYGQYF
V: TRBV5-1; J: TRBJ1-2; D: TRBD1; size: few; DNA: TGCGCCAGCAGCTTGGGTCATATTGGGACAGCAAACTATGGCTACACCTTC; CDR3: CASSLGHIGTANYGYTF
V: TRBV5-8; J: TRBJ2-1; D: .; size: few; DNA: TGTGCCAGCAGCTTAGACTACGAAGCGCAGTTCTTC; CDR3: CASSLDYEAQFF
V: TRBV4-1; J: TRBJ2-7; D: TRBD2; size: few; DNA: TGCGCCAGCAGCCAAGTCCCATCACTAGCGGAAAGCTCCTACGAGCAGTACTTC; CDR3: CASSQVPSLAESSYEQYF
V: TRBV7-2; J: TRBJ2-2; D: TRBD1; size: .; DNA: TGTGTCAGCAGCCTGAATGGACAGGGGGATTTAACCGGGGAGCTGTTTTTT; CDR3: CVSSLNGQGDLTGELFF
V: TRBV19; J: TRBJ1-5; D: .; size: .; DNA: TGTGCCAGTAGTTGGCACAATCAGCCCCAGCATTTT; CDR3: CASSWHNQPQHF
V: TRBV6-5; J: TRBJ2-2; D: .; size: .; DNA: TGTGCCAGCAGCCCGACACGAAGGGGCACCGGGGAGCTGTTTTTT; CDR3: CASSPTRRGTGELFF
V: TRBV6-5; J: TRBJ1-2; D: TRBD1; size: once; DNA: TGTGCCAGCAGTTACTCGGTATCGGGACAGGGTGACGGCTACACCTTC; CDR3: CASSYSVSGQGDGYTF